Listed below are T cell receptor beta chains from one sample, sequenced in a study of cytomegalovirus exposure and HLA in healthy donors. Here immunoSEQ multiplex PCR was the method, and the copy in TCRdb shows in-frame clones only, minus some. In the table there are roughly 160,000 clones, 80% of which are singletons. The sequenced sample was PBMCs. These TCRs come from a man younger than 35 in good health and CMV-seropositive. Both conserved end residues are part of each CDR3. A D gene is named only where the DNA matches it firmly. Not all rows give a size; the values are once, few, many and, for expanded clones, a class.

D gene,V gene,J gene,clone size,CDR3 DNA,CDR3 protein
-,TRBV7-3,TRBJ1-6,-,TGTGCCAGCAGCGTTTCGGGGGGAAGTAATTCACCCCTCCACTTT,CASSVSGGSNSPLHF
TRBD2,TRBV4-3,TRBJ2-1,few,TGCGCCAGCAGCCAAGCGAAGCGGGGCCGCTCCTACAATGAGCAGTTCTTC,CASSQAKRGRSYNEQFF
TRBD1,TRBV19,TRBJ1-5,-,TGTGCCAGTAGTGCGACCGGGACAGACGGACAGCCCCAGCATTTT,CASSATGTDGQPQHF
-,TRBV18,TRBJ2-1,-,TGTGCCAGCTTTACCCTGGAGGGAAGCTCCTACAATGAGCAGTTCTTC,CASFTLEGSSYNEQFF
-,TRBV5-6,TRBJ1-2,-,TGTGCCAGCAGCTTACAGGCCCTACGGACCTATGGCTACACCTTC,CASSLQALRTYGYTF
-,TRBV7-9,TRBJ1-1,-,TGTGCCAGCAGCCCCCCTCGCTCCAGGGGCTACACTGAAGCTTTCTTT,CASSPPRSRGYTEAFF
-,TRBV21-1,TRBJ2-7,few,TGTGCCAGCAGCATGGGCACGACTAGCGGAAACTACGAGCAGTACTTC,CASSMGTTSGNYEQYF
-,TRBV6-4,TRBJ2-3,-,TGTGCCAGCAGTGAGGGCGGGGAGGATACGCAGTATTTT,CASSEGGEDTQYF
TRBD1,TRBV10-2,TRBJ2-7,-,TGCGCCAGTCAAGACAGGGTCAGCTACGAGCAGTACTTC,CASQDRVSYEQYF
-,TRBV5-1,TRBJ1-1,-,TGCGCCAGCAGCTTACAGCTCGCGAGGAACACTGAAGCTTTCTTT,CASSLQLARNTEAFF
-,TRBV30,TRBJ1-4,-,TGTGCCTGGAGCGGAGGGAGAACAGCGTCTGACGAAAAACTGTTTTTT,CAWSGGRTASDEKLFF
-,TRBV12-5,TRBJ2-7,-,TGTGCTAGTGGTTTGGGAGGAGGCGAGCAGTACTTC,CASGLGGGEQYF
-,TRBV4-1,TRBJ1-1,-,TGCGCCAGCAGCCATCTACAGGGACTATACACTGAAGCTTTCTTT,CASSHLQGLYTEAFF
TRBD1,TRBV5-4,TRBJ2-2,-,TGTGCCAGCAGCTCAACTACAGGGGCACCAATAAACACCGGGGAGCTGTTTTTT,CASSSTTGAPINTGELFF
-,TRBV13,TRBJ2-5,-,TGTGCCAGCAGCCCTCCTTTCGGCGGCCAAGCGACCCAGTACTTC,CASSPPFGGQATQYF
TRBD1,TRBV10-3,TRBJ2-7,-,TGTGCCATCAAGTCTGGGGACAGGGCCTACGAGCAGTACTTC,CAIKSGDRAYEQYF
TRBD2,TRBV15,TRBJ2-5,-,TGTGCCACCAGCAGCACTAGGGGTGGGACTAGCGGGAGGGTCCAAGAGACCCAGTACTTC,CATSSTRGGTSGRVQETQYF
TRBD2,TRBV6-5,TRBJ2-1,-,TGTGCCAGCAGTATGACCGGGACTAGCTTCAATGAGCAGTTCTTC,CASSMTGTSFNEQFF
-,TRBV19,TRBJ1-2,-,TGTGCCACTGTAGGGACACCGCTAGAATCAGCTAACTATGGCTACACCTTC,CATVGTPLESANYGYTF
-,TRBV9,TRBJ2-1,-,TGTGCCAGCAGCGGTGTCAGGGGCAATGAGCAGTTCTTC,CASSGVRGNEQFF
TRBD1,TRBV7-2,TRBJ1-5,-,TGTGCCAGCAGCGTAACAGGGGGACGCAATCAGCCCCAGCATTTT,CASSVTGGRNQPQHF
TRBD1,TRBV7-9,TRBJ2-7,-,TGTGCCAGCAGCATACCGGGACAGGGCTACGAGCAGTACTTC,CASSIPGQGYEQYF
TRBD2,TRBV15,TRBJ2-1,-,TGTGCCACCAGCCCCGGACTAGCATCCTACAATGAGCAGTTCTTC,CATSPGLASYNEQFF
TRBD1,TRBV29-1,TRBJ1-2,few,TGCAGCGTTGAAGGGACAGGATTGCTTCGTGGCTACACCTTC,CSVEGTGLLRGYTF
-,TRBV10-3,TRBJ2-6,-,TGTGCCATCGGGAAACTACAGGGAACTGGGGCCAACGTCCTGACTTTC,CAIGKLQGTGANVLTF
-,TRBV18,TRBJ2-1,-,TGTGCCAGCTCGCATGACTCGGGACACCCCTACAATGAGCAGTTCTTC,CASSHDSGHPYNEQFF
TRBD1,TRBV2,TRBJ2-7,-,TGTGCCGGGTTAAGGGACAGCTCCTACGAGCAGTACTTC,CAGLRDSSYEQYF
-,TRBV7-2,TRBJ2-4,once,TGTGCCAGCAGCTTAGGCAGGGGAGGGAACATTCAGTACTTC,CASSLGRGGNIQYF
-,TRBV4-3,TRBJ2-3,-,TGCGCCAGCAGCCAAGACAGGGCTAGCACAGATACGCAGTATTTT,CASSQDRASTDTQYF
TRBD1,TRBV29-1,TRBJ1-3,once,TGCAGCGTTCTTCGGACAGGGGGCACTGGAAACACCATATATTTT,CSVLRTGGTGNTIYF
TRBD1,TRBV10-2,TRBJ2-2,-,TGCGCCAGCTTTCCTCCTCGGACAGGGGGAACATCGAACACCGGGGAGCTGTTTTTT,CASFPPRTGGTSNTGELFF
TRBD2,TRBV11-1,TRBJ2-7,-,TGTGCCAGCAGCTTACGTAAAGGGACTAGGGGCGAGCAGTACTTC,CASSLRKGTRGEQYF
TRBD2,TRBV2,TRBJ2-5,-,TGTGCCAGCGCTGCCGGTCTAGCGGGAGGGCCTTATGAGCAGTACTTC,CASAAGLAGGPYEQYF
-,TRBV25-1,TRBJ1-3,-,TGTGCCAGCACCGGTCGGACATTTGGAAACACCATATATTTT,CASTGRTFGNTIYF
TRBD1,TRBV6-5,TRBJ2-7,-,TGTGCCAGCAGTACGTGGGACAGGGGTTACGAGCAGTACTTC,CASSTWDRGYEQYF
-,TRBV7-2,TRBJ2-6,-,TGTGCCAGCAGCTTAGTCGGCGGCTACTCTGGGGCCAACGTCCTGACTTTC,CASSLVGGYSGANVLTF
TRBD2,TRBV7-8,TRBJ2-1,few,TGTGCCAGCAGCTACTTAAAGCGGGGTACCCACAATGAGCAGTTCTTC,CASSYLKRGTHNEQFF
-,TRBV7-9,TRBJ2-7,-,TGTGCCAGCAGCTTAGATTGGGCCAGGGATAGAGGCGAGCAGTACTTC,CASSLDWARDRGEQYF
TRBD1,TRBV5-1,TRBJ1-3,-,TGCGCCAGCAGCTTTACAGGGGTCTCTGGAAACACCATATATTTT,CASSFTGVSGNTIYF
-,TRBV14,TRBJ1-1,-,TGTGCCAGCAGCCAAGATCGGGGGGATCGGGGCACTGAAGCTTTCTTT,CASSQDRGDRGTEAFF
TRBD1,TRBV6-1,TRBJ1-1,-,TGTGCCAGCACCCTGGACAGGGGGCGCCCCGAAGCTTTCTTT,CASTLDRGRPEAFF
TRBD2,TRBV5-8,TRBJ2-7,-,TGTGCCAGCAGCTCGGGACTAGCGGGAGGGTACGAGCAGTACTTC,CASSSGLAGGYEQYF
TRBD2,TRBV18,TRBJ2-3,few,TGTGCCAGCTCACCACCGGGACTAGCGGGAGCGAGCACAGATACGCAGTATTTT,CASSPPGLAGASTDTQYF
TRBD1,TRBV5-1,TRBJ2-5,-,TGCGCCAGCAGTCCGTTCGGACAGGGGGGAGAGCCGGGGTACTTC,CASSPFGQGGEPGYF
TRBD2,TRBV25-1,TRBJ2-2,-,TGTGCCAGCAGTGGGACTAGCGGGGGAGGTGGGGAGCTGTTTTTT,CASSGTSGGGGELFF
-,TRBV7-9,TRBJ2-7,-,TGTTCCAGCAGCTTAGTTAATCTCCGGACTCTCTCCTACGAGCAGTACTTC,CSSSLVNLRTLSYEQYF
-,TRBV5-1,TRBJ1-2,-,TGCGCCAGCACCCCTCAGGCGGGTAACTATGGCTACACCTTC,CASTPQAGNYGYTF
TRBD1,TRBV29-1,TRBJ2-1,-,TGCAGCGTTGAGTCAGGGGGTCAGTTCTTC,CSVESGGQFF
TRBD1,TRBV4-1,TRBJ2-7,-,TGCGCCAGCAGCCAACATCATTCCGGGACAGGGTCCTACGAGCAGTACTTC,CASSQHHSGTGSYEQYF